These 11 T cell receptor beta chains were all obtained from the same sample, sequenced in a study of long-term antiretroviral therapy in people with HIV. The assay used was immunoSEQ (version v3.0), run at survey level. This table comes from immunoSEQ multiplex PCR, and its TCRdb copy is limited to in-frame clones, with some not included. The top ten clones hold roughly 15% of a sample with roughly 18,000 clones, 78% of them seen once. Source: unsorted PBMCs, taken 0.3 years after starting antiretroviral therapy. The source is a woman aged 45-60 years with HIV.

The rearrangement uses TRBV7-9 and TRBJ1-2; D gene unclear. The V and J ends lost 4 bases and 4 bases respectively, with 13 bases between them. Germline loops: CDR1 SEHNR, CDR2 FQNEAQ (reference sequence). The CDR3 is 14 residues long. The CDR3 DNA sequence: TGTGCCAGCAGCTCAACCGAACCCCTCTATGGCTACACCTTC. Its protein product is CASSSTEPLYGYTF.

The chain couples TRBV15 to TRBJ1-1; 7 nucleotides align to TRBD1. The CDR3 has 13 amino acids. Germline assignment: CDR1 LNHNV and CDR2 YYDKDF (reference sequence). Trimming removed 2 bases from V and 8 bases from J; junction bases left unmatched: 5. The CDR3 sequence: CATSRSGGQEAFF. The CDR3 DNA is TGTGCCACCAGCAGATCCGGGGGACAGGAAGCTTTCTTT. Full variable domain (remainder filled in from reference TRBV15 and TRBJ1-1): DAMVIQNPRYQVTQFGKPVTLSCSQTLNHNVMYWYQQKSSQAPKLLFHYYDKDFNNEADTPDNFQSRRPNTSFCFLDIRSPGLGDTAMYLCATSRSGGQEAFFGQGTRLTVV.

The chain uses TRBV6-1 and TRBJ2-3; D uncertain. From germline, CDR1 is MNHNS and CDR2 SASEGT. The V and J ends lost 11 bases and 6 bases respectively, with 18 bases between them. This CDR3 comprises 13 residues. The CDR3 sequence: CASDHYAIDTQYF. CDR3 DNA: TGTGCCTCTGACCACTATGCGATTGATACGCAGTATTTT.

CDR3 loop: CASASLYGYTF. The CDR3 DNA is TGTGCTAGTGCCTCCCTATACGGCTACACCTTC. The rearrangement uses TRBV12-5 and TRBJ1-2; no firm D call. CDR1 and CDR2 from the germline V gene are LGHNT and FRNRAP. V was shortened by 7 bases and J by 8 bases, with 11 bases between the two germline ends. The CDR3 is made up of 11 amino acids.

The gene calls are TRBV5-1 and TRBJ2-5, with TRBD1 identical over 8 bases. Germline CDR1 SGHRS, CDR2 YFSETQ. J gave up 4 bases and V 4 bases, and 9 bases lay outside the gene matches. The CDR3 length is 15 residues. The CDR3, as DNA: TGCGCCAGCAGCCAGGGACAGGCCTCGGTAGAGACCCAGTACTTC. Its translation: CASSQGQASVETQYF.

J is TRBJ1-3 and V is TRBV6-5, with 9 bases identical to TRBD1. The CDR3 covers 14 residues. After removal of 6 bases from V and 6 bases from J, the junction contained 6 bases not matched to a gene. Germline lookup yields CDR1 MNHEY and CDR2 SVGAGI. The CDR3 DNA reads as TGTGCCAGCAGGGGTACAGGGGGCCAAAACACCATATATTTT. It codes for CASRGTGGQNTIYF.

This chain connects TRBV30 to TRBJ2-5; D gene ambiguous. Looked up from germline, CDR1 is GTSNPN and CDR2 is SVGIG (reference sequence). CDR3 length equals 12 residues. V was trimmed by 6 bases and J by 2 bases, leaving 10 bases between them. CDR3 residues: CACKVLQETQYF. In DNA form, the CDR3 reads TGTGCCTGTAAGGTGTTGCAAGAGACCCAGTACTTC.

The chain carries TRBV19 and TRBJ2-3; D ambiguous. This CDR3 has 13 amino acids. The germline gives CDR1 LNHDA, CDR2 SQIVND (reference sequence). Trimming left V 3 bases short and J 8 bases short, with 12 bases between. In DNA form, the CDR3 reads TGTGCCAGTAGTATCACTCGAGTGGGTACGCAGTATTTT. It codes for CASSITRVGTQYF.

The chain couples TRBV18 to TRBJ1-2, with TRBD1 as a possible D gene (5 bases). CDR1 is KGHSH, CDR2 LQKENI, per germline. V was trimmed by 5 bases and J by 4 bases, leaving 14 bases between them. The CDR3 covers 14 residues. The CDR3 DNA reads TGTGCCAGCTCAAACGGGGTTGGGACCTATGGCTACACCTTC. It codes for CASSNGVGTYGYTF.

For the CDR3, the DNA is TGTGCCAGCAGTTACACCGGGACCTCAGAGGAAGATACGCAGTATTTT. Translation: CASSYTGTSEEDTQYF. This chain joins TRBV6-6 and TRBJ2-3, with D possibly being TRBD1 or TRBD2 (5 bases each). Germline CDR1 reads MNHNY; CDR2 reads SVGAGI (reference sequence). The CDR3 has 16 amino acids. Trimming shortened V by 2 bases and J by 5 bases, and 17 bases separated the two germline ends.

The chain employs TRBV27 and TRBJ2-5, with 8 bases identical to TRBD2. Trimming cost V 1 base and J 1 base; bases outside gene matches: 5. CDR3 length: 16 amino acids. Germline lookup yields CDR1 MNHEY and CDR2 SMNVEV (reference sequence). The CDR3 bases are TGTGCCAGCAGTTTATACCAGCGGGGGATCCAAGAGACCCAGTACTTC. Residues: CASSLYQRGIQETQYF.